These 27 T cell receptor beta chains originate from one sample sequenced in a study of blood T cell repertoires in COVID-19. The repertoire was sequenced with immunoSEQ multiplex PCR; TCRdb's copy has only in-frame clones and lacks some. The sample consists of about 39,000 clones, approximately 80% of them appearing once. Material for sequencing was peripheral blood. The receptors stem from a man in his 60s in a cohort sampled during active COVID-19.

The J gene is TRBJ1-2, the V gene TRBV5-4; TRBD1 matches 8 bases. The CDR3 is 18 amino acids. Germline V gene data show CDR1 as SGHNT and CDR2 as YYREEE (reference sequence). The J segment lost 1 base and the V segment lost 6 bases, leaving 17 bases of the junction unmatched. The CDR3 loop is CASTANRGGQTLNYGYTF. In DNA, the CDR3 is TGTGCCAGCACCGCAAACAGGGGGGGACAGACTCTTAACTATGGCTACACCTTC. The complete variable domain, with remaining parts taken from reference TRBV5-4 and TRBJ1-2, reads ETGVTQSPTHLIKTRGQQVTLRCSSQSGHNTVSWYQQALGQGPQFIFQYYREEENGRGNFPPRFSGLQFPNYSSELNVNALELDDSALYLCASTANRGGQTLNYGYTFGSGTRLTVV.

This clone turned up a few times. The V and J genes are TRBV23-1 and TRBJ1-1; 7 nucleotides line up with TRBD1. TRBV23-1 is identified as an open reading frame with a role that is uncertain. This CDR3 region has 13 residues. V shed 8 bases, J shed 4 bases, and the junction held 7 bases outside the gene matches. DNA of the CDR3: TGCGCCAGCGGGGACAGCCCGGCCACTGAAGCTTTCTTT. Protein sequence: CASGDSPATEAFF.

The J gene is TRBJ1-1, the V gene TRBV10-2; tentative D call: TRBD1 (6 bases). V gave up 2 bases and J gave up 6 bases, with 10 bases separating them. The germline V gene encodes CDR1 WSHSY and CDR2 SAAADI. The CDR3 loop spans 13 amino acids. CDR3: CASSEQGGAEAFF. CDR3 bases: TGCGCCAGCAGTGAGCAAGGGGGAGCTGAAGCTTTCTTT.

The CDR3 DNA is TGTGCCATCAGTTCCGGGACACCTTACGAGCAGTACTTC. Translating gives CAISSGTPYEQYF. This sequence joins TRBV10-3 and TRBJ2-7; TRBD1 is a possible D gene (6 bases). The CDR3 extends over 13 amino acids. Trimming left V 5 bases short and J 4 bases short, with 12 bases between. Looked up from germline, CDR1 is ENHRY and CDR2 is SYGVKD.

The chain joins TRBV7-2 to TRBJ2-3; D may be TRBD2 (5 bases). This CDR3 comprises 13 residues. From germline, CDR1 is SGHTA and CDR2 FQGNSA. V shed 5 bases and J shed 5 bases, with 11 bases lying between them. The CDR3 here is CASSAIGGDTQYF. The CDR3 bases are TGTGCCAGCAGCGCCATAGGAGGAGATACGCAGTATTTT.

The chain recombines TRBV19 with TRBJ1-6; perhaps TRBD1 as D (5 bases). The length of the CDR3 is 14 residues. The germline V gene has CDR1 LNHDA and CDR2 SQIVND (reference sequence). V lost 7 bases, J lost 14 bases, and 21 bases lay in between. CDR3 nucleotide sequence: TGTGCCAGTACTATGCAGGGCTCCGGTAGTGCCCTCCACTTT. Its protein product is CASTMQGSGSALHF.

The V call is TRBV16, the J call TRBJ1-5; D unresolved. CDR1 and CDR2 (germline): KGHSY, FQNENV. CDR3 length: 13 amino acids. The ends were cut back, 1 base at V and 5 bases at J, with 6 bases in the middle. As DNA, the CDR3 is TGTGCCAGCAGCCAATTCGGTGATCAGCCCCAGCATTTT. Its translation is CASSQFGDQPQHF.

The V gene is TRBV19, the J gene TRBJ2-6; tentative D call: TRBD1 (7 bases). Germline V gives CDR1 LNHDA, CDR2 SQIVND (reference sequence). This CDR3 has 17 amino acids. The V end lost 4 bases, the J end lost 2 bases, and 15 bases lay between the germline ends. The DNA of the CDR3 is TGTGCCAGTAGTACCGGCAGGGGGGTAGCTGGGGCCAACGTCCTGACTTTC. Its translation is CASSTGRGVAGANVLTF.

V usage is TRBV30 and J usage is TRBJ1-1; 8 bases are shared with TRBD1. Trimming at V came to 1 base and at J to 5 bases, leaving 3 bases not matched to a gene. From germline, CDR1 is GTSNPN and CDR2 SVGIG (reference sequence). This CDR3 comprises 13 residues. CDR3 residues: CAWSDWTGTEAFF. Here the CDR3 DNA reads TGTGCCTGGAGTGATTGGACAGGGACTGAAGCTTTCTTT.

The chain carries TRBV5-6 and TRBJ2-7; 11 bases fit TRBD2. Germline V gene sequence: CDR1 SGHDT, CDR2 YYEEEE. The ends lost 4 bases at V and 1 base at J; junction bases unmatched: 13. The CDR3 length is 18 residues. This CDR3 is CASSPVPTSGVWSYEQYF. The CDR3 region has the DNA TGTGCCAGCAGCCCCGTCCCGACTAGCGGGGTGTGGTCCTACGAGCAGTACTTC.

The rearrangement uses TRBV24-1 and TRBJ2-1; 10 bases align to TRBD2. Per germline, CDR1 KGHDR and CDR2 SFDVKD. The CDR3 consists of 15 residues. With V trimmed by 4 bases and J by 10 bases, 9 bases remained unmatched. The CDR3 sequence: CATSEPGLASEEQFF. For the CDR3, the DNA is TGTGCCACCAGTGAGCCGGGACTAGCGTCAGAAGAGCAGTTCTTC.

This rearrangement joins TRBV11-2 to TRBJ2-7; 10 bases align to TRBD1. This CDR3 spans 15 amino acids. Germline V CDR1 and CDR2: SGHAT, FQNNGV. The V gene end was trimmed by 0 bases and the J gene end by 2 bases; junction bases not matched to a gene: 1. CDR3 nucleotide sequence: TGTGCCAGCAGCTTAGAAGGGACAGGGGCCTACGAGCAGTACTTC. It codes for CASSLEGTGAYEQYF.

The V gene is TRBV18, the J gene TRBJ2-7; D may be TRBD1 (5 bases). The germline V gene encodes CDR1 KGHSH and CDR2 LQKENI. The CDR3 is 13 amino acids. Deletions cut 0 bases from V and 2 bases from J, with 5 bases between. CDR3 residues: CASSPPGAYEQYF. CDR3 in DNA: TGTGCCAGCTCACCACCAGGGGCCTACGAGCAGTACTTC.

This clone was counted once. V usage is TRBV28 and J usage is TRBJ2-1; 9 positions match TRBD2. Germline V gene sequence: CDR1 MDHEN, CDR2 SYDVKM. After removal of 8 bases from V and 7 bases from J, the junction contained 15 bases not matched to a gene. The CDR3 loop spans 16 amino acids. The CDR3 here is CASREGLATRMNEQFF. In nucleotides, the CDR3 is TGTGCCAGCCGCGAGGGACTAGCAACGAGAATGAATGAGCAGTTCTTC.

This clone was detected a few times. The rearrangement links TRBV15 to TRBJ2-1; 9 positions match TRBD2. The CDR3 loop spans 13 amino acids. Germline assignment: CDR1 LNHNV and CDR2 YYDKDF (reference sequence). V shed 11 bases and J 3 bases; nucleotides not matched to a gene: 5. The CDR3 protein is CASGTSSYNEQFF. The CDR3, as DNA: TGTGCCTCCGGGACTAGCAGCTACAATGAGCAGTTCTTC.

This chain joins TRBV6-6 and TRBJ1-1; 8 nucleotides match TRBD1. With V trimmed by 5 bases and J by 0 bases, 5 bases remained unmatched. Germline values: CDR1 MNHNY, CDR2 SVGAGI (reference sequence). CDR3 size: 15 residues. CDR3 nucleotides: TGTGCCAGCAGTACAGGGGGAGGGATGAACACTGAAGCTTTCTTT. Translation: CASSTGGGMNTEAFF.

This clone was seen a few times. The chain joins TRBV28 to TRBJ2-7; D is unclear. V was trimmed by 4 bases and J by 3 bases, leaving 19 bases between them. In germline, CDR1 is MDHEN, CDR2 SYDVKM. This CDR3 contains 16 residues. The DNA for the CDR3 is TGTGCCAGCAGTTCCCCCGACTTAGCCGCAATCTACGAGCAGTACTTC. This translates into CASSSPDLAAIYEQYF.

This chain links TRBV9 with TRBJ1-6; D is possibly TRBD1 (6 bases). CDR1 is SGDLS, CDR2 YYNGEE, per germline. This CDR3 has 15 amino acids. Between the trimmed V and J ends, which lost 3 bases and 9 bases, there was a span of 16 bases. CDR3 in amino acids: CASSDTGSRSSPLHF. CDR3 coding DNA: TGTGCCAGCAGCGATACAGGGAGTCGGAGTTCACCCCTCCACTTT.

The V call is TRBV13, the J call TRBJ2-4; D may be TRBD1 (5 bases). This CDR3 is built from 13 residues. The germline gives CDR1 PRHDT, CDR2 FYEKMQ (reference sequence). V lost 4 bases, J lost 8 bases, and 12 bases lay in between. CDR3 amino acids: CASSSRVGDIQYF. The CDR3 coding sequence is TGTGCCAGCAGCTCCAGGGTAGGGGACATTCAGTACTTC.

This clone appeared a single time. This CDR3 reads CASSTGLAGGNEQFF. The CDR3 nucleotides read TGTGCCAGCAGTACGGGACTAGCGGGAGGCAATGAGCAGTTCTTC. V usage is TRBV6-5 and J usage is TRBJ2-1, with 15 bases fitting TRBD2. Looked up from germline, CDR1 is MNHEY and CDR2 is SVGAGI. The CDR3 consists of 15 residues. Unmatched junction bases numbered 2, after V lost 5 bases and J lost 6 bases.

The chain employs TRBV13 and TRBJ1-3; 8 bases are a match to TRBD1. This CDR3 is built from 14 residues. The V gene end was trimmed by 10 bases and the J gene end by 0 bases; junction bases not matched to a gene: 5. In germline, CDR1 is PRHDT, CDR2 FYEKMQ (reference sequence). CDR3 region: CATGQGLSGNTIYF. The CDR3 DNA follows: TGTGCCACCGGACAGGGTCTCTCTGGAAACACCATATATTTT. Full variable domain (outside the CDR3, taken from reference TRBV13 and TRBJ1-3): AAGVIQSPRHLIKEKRETATLKCYPIPRHDTVYWYQQGPGQDPQFLISFYEKMQSDKGSIPDRFSAQQFSDYHSELNMSSLELGDSALYFCATGQGLSGNTIYFGEGSWLTVV.

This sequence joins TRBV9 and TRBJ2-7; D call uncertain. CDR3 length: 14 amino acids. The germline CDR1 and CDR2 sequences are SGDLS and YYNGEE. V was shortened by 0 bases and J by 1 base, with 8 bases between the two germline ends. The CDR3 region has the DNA TGTGCCAGCAGCGTAGGTGTCAGATCCTACGAGCAGTACTTC. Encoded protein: CASSVGVRSYEQYF.

The CDR3 DNA follows: TGCAGTGCTAGTCAACGCCAAAACAGGGGGCGTCGCAATGAGCAGTTCTTC. This sequence encodes CSASQRQNRGRRNEQFF. The chain recombines TRBV20-1 with TRBJ2-1, with 9 bases aligning to TRBD1. CDR3 size: 17 residues. Trimming at V came to 3 bases and at J to 6 bases, leaving 15 bases not matched to a gene. Germline CDR1 and CDR2: DFQATT and SNEGSKA (reference sequence).

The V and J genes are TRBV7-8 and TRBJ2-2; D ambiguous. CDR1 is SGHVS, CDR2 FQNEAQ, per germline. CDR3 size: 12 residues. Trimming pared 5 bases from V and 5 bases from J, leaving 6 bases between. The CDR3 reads CASSQPTGELFF. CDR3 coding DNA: TGTGCCAGCAGCCAGCCGACCGGGGAGCTGTTTTTT.

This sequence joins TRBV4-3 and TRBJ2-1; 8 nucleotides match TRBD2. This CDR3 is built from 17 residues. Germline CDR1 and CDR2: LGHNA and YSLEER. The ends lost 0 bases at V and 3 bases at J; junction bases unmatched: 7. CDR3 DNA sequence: TGCGCCAGCAGCCAAGATACGGTGCTAGCGGGCTACAATGAGCAGTTCTTC. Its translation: CASSQDTVLAGYNEQFF.

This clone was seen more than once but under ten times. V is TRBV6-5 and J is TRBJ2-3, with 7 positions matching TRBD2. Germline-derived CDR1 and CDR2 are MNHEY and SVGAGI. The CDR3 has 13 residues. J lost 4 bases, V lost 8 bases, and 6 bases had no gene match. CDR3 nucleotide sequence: TGTGCCAGCGCGGCTAGCGGACCAGATACGCAGTATTTT. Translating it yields CASAASGPDTQYF.

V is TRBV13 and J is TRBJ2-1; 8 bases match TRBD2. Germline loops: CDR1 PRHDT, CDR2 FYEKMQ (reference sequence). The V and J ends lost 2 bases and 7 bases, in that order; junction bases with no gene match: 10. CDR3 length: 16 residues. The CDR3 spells CASSLRREGLENEQFF. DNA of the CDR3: TGTGCCAGCAGCTTACGACGGGAGGGCCTAGAGAATGAGCAGTTCTTC.